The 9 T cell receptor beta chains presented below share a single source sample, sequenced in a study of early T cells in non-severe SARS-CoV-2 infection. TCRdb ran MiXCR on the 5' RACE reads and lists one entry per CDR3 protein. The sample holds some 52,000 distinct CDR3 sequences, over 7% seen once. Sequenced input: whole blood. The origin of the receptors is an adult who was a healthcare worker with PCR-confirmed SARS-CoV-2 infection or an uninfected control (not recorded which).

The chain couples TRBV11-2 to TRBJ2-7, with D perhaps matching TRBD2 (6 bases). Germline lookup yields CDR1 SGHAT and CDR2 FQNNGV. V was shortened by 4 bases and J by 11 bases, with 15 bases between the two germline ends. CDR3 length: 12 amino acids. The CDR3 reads CASSSGTLREYF. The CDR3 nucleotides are TGTGCCAGCAGCTCCGGGACTCTCAGAGAGTACTTC.

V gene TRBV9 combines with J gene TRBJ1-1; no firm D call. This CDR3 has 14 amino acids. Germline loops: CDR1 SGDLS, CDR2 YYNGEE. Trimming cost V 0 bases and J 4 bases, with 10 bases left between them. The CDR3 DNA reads TGTGCCAGCAGCGTAGATTCTTGGTCCACTGAAGCTTTCTTT. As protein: CASSVDSWSTEAFF.

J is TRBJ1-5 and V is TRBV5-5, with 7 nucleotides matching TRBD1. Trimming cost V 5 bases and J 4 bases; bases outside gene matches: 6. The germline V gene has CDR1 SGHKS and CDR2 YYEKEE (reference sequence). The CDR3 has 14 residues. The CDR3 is CASRPGQANQPQHF. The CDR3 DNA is TGTGCCAGCAGACCTGGACAGGCAAATCAGCCCCAGCATTTT.

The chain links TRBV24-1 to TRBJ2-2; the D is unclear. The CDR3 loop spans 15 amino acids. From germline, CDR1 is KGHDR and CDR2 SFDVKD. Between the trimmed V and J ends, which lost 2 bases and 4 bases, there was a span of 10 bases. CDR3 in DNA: TGTGCCACCAGTGATTCAGGCCGAATCACCGGGGAGCTGTTTTTT. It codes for CATSDSGRITGELFF.

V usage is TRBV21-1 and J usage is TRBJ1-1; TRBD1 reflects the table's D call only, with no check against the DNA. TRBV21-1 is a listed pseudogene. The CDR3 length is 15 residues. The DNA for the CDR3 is TGTGCCAGCAACCCCCGGGGACTTCCCAATCGCGGAGCTTTCTTT. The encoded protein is CASNPRGLPNRGAFF.

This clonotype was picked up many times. CDR3 sequence: CASSLDGGSGELFF. CDR3 nucleotides: TGTGCCAGCAGCTTGGACGGGGGCTCCGGGGAGCTGTTTTTT. This chain joins TRBV5-4 and TRBJ2-2, with D possibly called TRBD1 or TRBD2 (6 bases each). The V and J ends lost 0 bases and 6 bases respectively, with 9 bases between them. The germline V gene encodes CDR1 SGHNT and CDR2 YYREEE (reference sequence). The CDR3 length is 14 residues.

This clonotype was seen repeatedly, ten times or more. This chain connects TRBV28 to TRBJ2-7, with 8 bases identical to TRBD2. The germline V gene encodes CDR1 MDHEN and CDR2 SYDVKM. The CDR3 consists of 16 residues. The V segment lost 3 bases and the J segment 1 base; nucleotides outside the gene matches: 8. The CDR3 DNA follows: TGTGCCAGCAGTTTCCTCCGGGGGGGGCAATCCTACGAGCAGTACTTC. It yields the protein CASSFLRGGQSYEQYF.

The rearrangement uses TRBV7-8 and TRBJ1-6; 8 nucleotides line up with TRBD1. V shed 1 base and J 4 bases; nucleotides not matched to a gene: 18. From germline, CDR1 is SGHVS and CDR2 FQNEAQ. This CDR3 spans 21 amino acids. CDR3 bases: TGTGCCAGCAGCTTAGTTGTTATATTGGGACAGGCCGGCGAGTATAATTCACCCCTCCACTTT. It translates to CASSLVVILGQAGEYNSPLHF.

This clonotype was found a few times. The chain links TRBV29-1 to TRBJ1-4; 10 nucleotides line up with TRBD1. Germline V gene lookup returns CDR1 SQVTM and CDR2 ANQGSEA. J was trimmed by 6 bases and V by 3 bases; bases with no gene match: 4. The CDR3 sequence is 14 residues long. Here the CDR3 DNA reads TGCAGCGTTGATTGGGACAGGGGATATGAAAAACTGTTTTTT. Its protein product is CSVDWDRGYEKLFF.